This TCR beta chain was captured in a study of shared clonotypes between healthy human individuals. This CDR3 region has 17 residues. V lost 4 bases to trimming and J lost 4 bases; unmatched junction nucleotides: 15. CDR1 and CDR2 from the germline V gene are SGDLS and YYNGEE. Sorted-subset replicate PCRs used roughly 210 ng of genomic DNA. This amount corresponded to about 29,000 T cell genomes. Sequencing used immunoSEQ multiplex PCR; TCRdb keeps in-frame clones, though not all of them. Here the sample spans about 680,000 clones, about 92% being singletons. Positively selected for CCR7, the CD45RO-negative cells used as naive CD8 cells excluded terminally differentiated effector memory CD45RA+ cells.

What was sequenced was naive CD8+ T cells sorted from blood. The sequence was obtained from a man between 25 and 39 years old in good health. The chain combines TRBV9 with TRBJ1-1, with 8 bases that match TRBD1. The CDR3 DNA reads TGTGCCAGCAGCCCAGCGGGGTCAGACAGGGGAACCACTGAAGCTTTCTTT. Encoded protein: CASSPAGSDRGTTEAFF.